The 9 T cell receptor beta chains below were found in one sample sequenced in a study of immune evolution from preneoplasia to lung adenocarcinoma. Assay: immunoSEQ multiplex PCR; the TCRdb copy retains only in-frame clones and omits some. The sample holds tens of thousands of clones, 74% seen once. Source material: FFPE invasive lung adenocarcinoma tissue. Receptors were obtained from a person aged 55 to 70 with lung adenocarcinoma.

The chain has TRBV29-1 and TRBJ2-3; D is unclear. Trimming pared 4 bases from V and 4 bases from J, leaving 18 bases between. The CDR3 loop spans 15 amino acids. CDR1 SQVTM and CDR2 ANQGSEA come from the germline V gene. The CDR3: CSVGSRLPYPDTQYF. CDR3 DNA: TGCAGCGTTGGTAGTCGGCTCCCTTACCCAGATACGCAGTATTTT.

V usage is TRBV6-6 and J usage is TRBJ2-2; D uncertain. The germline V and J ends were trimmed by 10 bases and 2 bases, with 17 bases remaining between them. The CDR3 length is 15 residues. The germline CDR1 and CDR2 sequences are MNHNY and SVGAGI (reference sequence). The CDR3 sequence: CATLTGGENTGELFF. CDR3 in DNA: TGTGCCACCCTCACGGGTGGGGAAAACACCGGGGAGCTGTTTTTT.

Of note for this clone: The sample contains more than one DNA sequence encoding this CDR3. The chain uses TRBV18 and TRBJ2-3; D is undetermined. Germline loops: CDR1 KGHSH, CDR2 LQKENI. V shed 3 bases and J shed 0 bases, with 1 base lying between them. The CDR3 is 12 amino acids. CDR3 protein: CASSPSTDTQYF. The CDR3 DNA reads TGTGCCAGCTCACCTAGCACAGATACGCAGTATTTT. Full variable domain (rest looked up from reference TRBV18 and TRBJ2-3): NAGVMQNPRHLVRRRGQEARLRCSPMKGHSHVYWYRQLPEEGLKFMVYLQKENIIDESGMPKERFSAEFPKEGPSILRIQQVVRGDSAAYFCASSPSTDTQYFGPGTRLTVL.

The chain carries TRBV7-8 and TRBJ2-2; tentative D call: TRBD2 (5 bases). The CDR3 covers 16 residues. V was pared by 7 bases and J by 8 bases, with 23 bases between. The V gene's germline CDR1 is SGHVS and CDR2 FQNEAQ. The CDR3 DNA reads TGTGCCAGCACCCGAGGGCTGCCGAAAACCGGTGGGGAGCTGTTTTTT. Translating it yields CASTRGLPKTGGELFF.

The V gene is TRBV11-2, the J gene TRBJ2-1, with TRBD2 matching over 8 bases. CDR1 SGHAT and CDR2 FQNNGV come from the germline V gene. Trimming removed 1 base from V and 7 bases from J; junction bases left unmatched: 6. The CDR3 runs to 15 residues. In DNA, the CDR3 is TGTGCCAGCAGCTTAGGAGCGGGAGTCGATAATGAGCAGTTCTTC. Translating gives CASSLGAGVDNEQFF.

The DNA for the CDR3 is TGTGCCAGCAGCTTACGGTCCCTAGCGGGACAATACGAGCAGTACTTC. Translation: CASSLRSLAGQYEQYF. The chain combines TRBV13 with TRBJ2-7, with 9 bases identical to TRBD2. V trimming: 2 bases; J trimming: 4 bases; junction bases outside the gene matches: 9. The CDR3 loop spans 16 amino acids. From germline, CDR1 is PRHDT and CDR2 FYEKMQ (reference sequence).

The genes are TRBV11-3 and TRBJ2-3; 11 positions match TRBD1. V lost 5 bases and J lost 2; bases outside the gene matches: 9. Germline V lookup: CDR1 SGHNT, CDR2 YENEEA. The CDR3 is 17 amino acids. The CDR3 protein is CASSPWDRGGLTDTQYF. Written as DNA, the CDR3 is TGTGCCAGCAGCCCGTGGGACAGGGGGGGCCTCACAGATACGCAGTATTTT.

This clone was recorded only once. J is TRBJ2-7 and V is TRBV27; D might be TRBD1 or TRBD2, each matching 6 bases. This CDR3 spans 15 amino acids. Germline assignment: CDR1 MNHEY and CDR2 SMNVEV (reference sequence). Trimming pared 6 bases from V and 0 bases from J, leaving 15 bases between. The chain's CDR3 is CASRTLGGSSYEQYF. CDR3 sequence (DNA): TGTGCCAGCAGGACACTAGGGGGGAGCTCCTACGAGCAGTACTTC.

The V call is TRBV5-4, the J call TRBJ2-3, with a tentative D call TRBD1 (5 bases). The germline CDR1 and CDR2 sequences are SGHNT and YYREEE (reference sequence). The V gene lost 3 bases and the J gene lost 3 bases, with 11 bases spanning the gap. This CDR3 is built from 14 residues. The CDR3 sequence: CASSSPAGTDTQYF. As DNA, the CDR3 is TGTGCCAGCAGCTCCCCTGCAGGGACAGATACGCAGTATTTT.